Each of the 20 T cell receptor beta chains below was sequenced from the same sample in a study of regulatory T cells in long-lasting Graves disease. The time point is: newly diagnosed GD, antithyroid drugs for less than 3 months. Following extraction of RNA from PBMCs, that RNA was used to make the TCR library. Sequencing libraries for TCR beta were prepared with iRepertoire HTBI primers and Arm-PCR of CDR3 regions. TCRdb used MiXCR to reprocess the multiplex PCR reads, holding one entry per CDR3 protein. The profile covers about 220,000 distinct CDR3 sequences, with around 20% appearing a single time and roughly 10% taken by the ten largest. In addition, the sample was reused for a study of T cells in Graves' hyperthyroidism and ophthalmopathy.

This material consisted of peripheral blood mononuclear cells (PBMCs), taken at new diagnosis, from a patient treated with antithyroid drugs. Receptors originate from a woman aged 25-40 years with Graves disease.

This clonotype was observed many times. This chain uses TRBV11-2 with TRBJ1-5; D is perhaps TRBD1 (6 bases). V was cut by 4 bases and J by 7 bases, with 11 bases left in between. This CDR3 spans 13 amino acids. The germline CDR1 and CDR2 sequences are SGHAT and FQNNGV. The CDR3 nucleotides read TGTGCCAGCAGCTACAGGGCAGGGCAGCCCCAGCATTTT. This codes for CASSYRAGQPQHF.

V and J are TRBV2 and TRBJ2-4; maybe TRBD1 (6 bases). With 6 bases removed from V and 5 bases from J, the gap between germline ends came to 11 bases. CDR3 length equals 13 residues. CDR1 is SNHLY and CDR2 is FYNNEI in the germline V gene. CDR3 nucleotides: TGTGCCAGCAGCGCTGGGGGCGAAAACATTCAGTACTTC. Residues: CASSAGGENIQYF.

This clonotype was seen repeatedly, ten times or more. This chain links TRBV28 with TRBJ1-6; TRBD1 matches 7 bases. This CDR3 has 15 residues. Germline CDR1 and CDR2: MDHEN and SYDVKM. V dropped 5 bases and J dropped 10; count of bases not matched to a gene: 11. This CDR3 is CASSPPAGGGSPLHF. DNA for the CDR3: TGTGCCAGCAGTCCCCCCGCAGGGGGAGGATCACCCCTCCACTTT. The whole variable domain, remainder taken from reference TRBV28 and TRBJ1-6, is DVKVTQSSRYLVKRTGEKVFLECVQDMDHENMFWYRQDPGLGLRLIYFSYDVKMKEKGDIPEGYSVSREKKERFSLILESASTNQTSMYLCASSPPAGGGSPLHFGNGTRLTVT.

This clonotype came up many times. The J gene is TRBJ1-5, the V gene TRBV28, with D unresolved. Germline CDR1 is MDHEN and CDR2 is SYDVKM. The CDR3 is 18 residues long. Trimming removed 1 base from V and 7 bases from J, with 23 bases in between. The CDR3 spells CASSLSEFYGFIDQPQHF. The DNA of the CDR3 is TGTGCCAGCAGTTTATCAGAGTTTTACGGCTTCATTGACCAGCCCCAGCATTTT. Together with reference TRBV28 and TRBJ1-5, the CDR3 gives the full variable domain: DVKVTQSSRYLVKRTGEKVFLECVQDMDHENMFWYRQDPGLGLRLIYFSYDVKMKEKGDIPEGYSVSREKKERFSLILESASTNQTSMYLCASSLSEFYGFIDQPQHFGDGTRLSIL.

This clonotype has a handful of counts. The rearrangement uses TRBV20-1 and TRBJ2-1; TRBD1 aligns across 11 bases. Germline CDR1 and CDR2: DFQATT and SNEGSKA (reference sequence). The CDR3 has 17 residues. The V segment lost 3 bases and the J segment 0 bases; nucleotides outside the gene matches: 7. Here the CDR3 DNA reads TGCAGTGCTAGTGGGACAGGGGGTCTGAGCTCCTACAATGAGCAGTTCTTC. This sequence encodes CSASGTGGLSSYNEQFF.

In this sample, this clonotype turned up many times. The rearrangement uses TRBV6-2 or TRBV6-3 and TRBJ2-7, with 9 bases matching TRBD2. The length of the CDR3 is 18 residues. The V and J ends lost 7 bases and 1 base, in that order; junction bases with no gene match: 17. Germline CDR1 MNHEY, CDR2 SVGEGT. The CDR3 sequence is CASNLISGSGSRSYEQYF. CDR3 in DNA: TGTGCCAGCAATTTGATTAGCGGGAGTGGCAGCAGGTCCTACGAGCAGTACTTC.

CDR3 loop: CASSVDGTKNQPQHF. The CDR3 DNA sequence: TGTGCCAGCAGCGTGGACGGGACAAAGAATCAGCCCCAGCATTTT. The V call is TRBV9, the J call TRBJ1-5, with TRBD1 as a possible D gene (6 bases). V was shortened by 2 bases and J by 4 bases, with 13 bases between the two germline ends. CDR1 is SGDLS and CDR2 is YYNGEE in the germline V gene. The CDR3 runs 15 residues.

Many counts were recorded for this clonotype. CDR3 loop: CASRPYRDGAYEQYF. The DNA for the CDR3 is TGTGCCAGCAGGCCTTACCGGGACGGAGCCTACGAGCAGTACTTC. The chain uses TRBV6-1 and TRBJ2-7; D is tentatively TRBD1 or TRBD2 (5 bases each). The CDR3 has 15 residues. With 6 bases removed from V and 2 bases from J, the gap between germline ends came to 17 bases. CDR1 MNHNS and CDR2 SASEGT come from the germline V gene.

DNA of the CDR3: TGTGCCAGCCGTTGGGACAGCACTAATGAAAAACTGTTTTTT. Its protein is CASRWDSTNEKLFF. The V and J genes are TRBV6-5 and TRBJ1-4; 7 bases map to TRBD1. Trimming removed 8 bases from V and 2 bases from J; junction bases left unmatched: 5. CDR1 and CDR2 from the germline V gene are MNHEY and SVGAGI. The CDR3 is 14 amino acids.

This clonotype was seen many times. The rearrangement uses TRBV20-1 and TRBJ2-1, with 10 bases that match TRBD2. Germline loops: CDR1 DFQATT, CDR2 SNEGSKA (reference sequence). V was clipped by 5 bases and J by 8 bases; unmatched bases: 6. The CDR3 is 13 residues long. The CDR3 sequence: CSASSGSRYEQFF. The CDR3 DNA reads as TGCAGTGCTTCTAGCGGGAGTAGGTATGAGCAGTTCTTC.

This clonotype was counted many times. The V call is TRBV4-1, the J call TRBJ1-1; no clear D gene. CDR3 size: 15 residues. The germline V gene encodes CDR1 MGHRA and CDR2 YSYEKL. Deletions cut 3 bases from V and 0 bases from J, with 11 bases between. The CDR3 coding sequence is TGCGCCAGCAGCCATCCGGGGTATATGAACACTGAAGCTTTCTTT. Its translation is CASSHPGYMNTEAFF.

This clonotype came up many times. The V call is TRBV11-2, the J call TRBJ2-3; 9 positions match TRBD2. Germline CDR1 is SGHAT and CDR2 is FQNNGV. Trimming removed 0 bases from V and 6 bases from J; junction bases left unmatched: 7. This CDR3 is built from 16 residues. Here the CDR3 DNA reads TGTGCCAGCAGCTTAGATGGCGCGGGAGGGACCGATACGCAGTATTTT. Its protein product is CASSLDGAGGTDTQYF.

This clonotype was picked up many times. The V gene is TRBV12-3 or TRBV12-4, the J gene TRBJ1-1, with D unresolved. V dropped 3 bases and J dropped 1 base, with 9 bases sitting between them. There are 14 residues in the CDR3. CDR3 in DNA: TGTGCCAGCAGTTTTTCGGTGGGGAACACTGAAGCTTTCTTT. Amino acids: CASSFSVGNTEAFF.

This clonotype was recorded many times. The chain carries TRBV6-5 and TRBJ1-4, with unresolved D. In germline, CDR1 is MNHEY, CDR2 SVGAGI. V was shortened by 0 bases and J by 2 bases, with 7 bases between the two germline ends. The CDR3 is 15 residues long. For the CDR3, the DNA is TGTGCCAGCAGTTACTCACAGTTGACTAATGAAAAACTGTTTTTT. Protein: CASSYSQLTNEKLFF.

This clonotype was seen many times. The gene calls are TRBV11-2 and TRBJ2-7, with D perhaps TRBD2 (5 bases). Germline V lookup: CDR1 SGHAT, CDR2 FQNNGV. V shed 5 bases and J shed 11 bases, with 19 bases lying between them. The CDR3 has 13 residues. CDR3 loop: CASSDHGLPTKYF. The CDR3 DNA reads as TGTGCCAGCAGCGACCATGGACTCCCTACGAAGTACTTC.

This clonotype was seen only a few times. The CDR3 DNA reads TGCGCCAGCAGTCGGATACTAGCGGCCCCTCAAGAGACCCAGTACTTC. Translation: CASSRILAAPQETQYF. The chain recombines TRBV5-1 with TRBJ2-5, with 8 nucleotides matching TRBD2. Germline trimming cut 5 bases from V and 2 bases from J; bases unmatched to any gene: 11. Germline V lookup: CDR1 SGHRS, CDR2 YFSETQ. This CDR3 contains 16 residues.

This clonotype showed up many times. The chain is built from TRBV28 and TRBJ2-7, with D possibly being TRBD2 (5 bases). V was clipped by 1 base and J by 4 bases, with 8 bases between them. The CDR3 totals 13 residues. The germline gives CDR1 MDHEN, CDR2 SYDVKM. The CDR3 coding sequence is TGTGCCAGCAGTTTATCAGCGGAGTACGAGCAGTACTTC. Translated: CASSLSAEYEQYF.

This clonotype has a single count. The gene calls are TRBV11-3 and TRBJ2-1; D is perhaps TRBD1 or TRBD2 (5 bases each). Deletions cut 2 bases from V and 4 bases from J, with 12 bases between. The CDR3 contains 15 residues. The germline V gene encodes CDR1 SGHNT and CDR2 YENEEA. The DNA for the CDR3 is TGTGCCAGCAGCTTACGTCGAGGGGATTACAATGAGCAGTTCTTC. Translation gives CASSLRRGDYNEQFF.

This clonotype appeared many times. The V gene is TRBV3-1, the J gene TRBJ1-5; D gene ambiguous. This CDR3 contains 15 residues. V lost 0 bases and J lost 4, with 10 bases in between. Germline V gene lookup returns CDR1 LGHDT and CDR2 YNNKEL (reference sequence). Written as DNA, the CDR3 is TGTGCCAGCAGCCAAGATATCGGACTGAATCAGCCCCAGCATTTT. It codes for CASSQDIGLNQPQHF.

The sample holds many counts of this clonotype. The gene calls are TRBV7-9 and TRBJ2-7; D is ambiguous. CDR3 length: 13 amino acids. CDR1 and CDR2 from the germline V gene are SEHNR and FQNEAQ (reference sequence). V was shortened by 5 bases and J by 3 bases, with 11 bases between the two germline ends. CDR3 residues: CASSQATIYEQYF. CDR3 nucleotides: TGTGCCAGCAGCCAGGCTACCATCTACGAGCAGTACTTC.